This TCR beta chain was identified in a study of blood T cell repertoires in COVID-19. This CDR3 is 15 amino acids long. V gave up 0 bases and J gave up 0 bases, with 8 bases separating them. Germline V CDR1 and CDR2: MNHEY, SVGAGI. Sequenced by immunoSEQ multiplex PCR; TCRdb stores in-frame clones only, minus some. The sample lists 100,000 or so clones, approximately 80% occurring once. Sequenced: peripheral blood. This sequence joins TRBV6-5 and TRBJ1-1; the D is unclear. This sequence originates from a man older than 75 with acute or convalescent COVID-19. CDR3 residues: CASSYSRNLNTEAFF. As DNA, the CDR3 is TGTGCCAGCAGTTACTCCAGGAACCTGAACACTGAAGCTTTCTTT.